Below, 32 T cell receptor beta chains from the same sample are listed, as sequenced in a study of blood T cell repertoires in COVID-19. Sequencing used immunoSEQ multiplex PCR; TCRdb keeps in-frame clones, though not all of them. This sample has roughly 410,000 clones; more than 70% occur once, and the top ten carry under 3%. Material: peripheral blood. These receptors were taken from a woman aged 60-75 years with COVID-19, enrolled during active disease.

V and J are TRBV27 and TRBJ2-7, with a tentative D call TRBD1 (5 bases). The germline V and J ends were trimmed by 5 bases and 2 bases, with 13 bases remaining between them. Germline V CDR1 and CDR2: MNHEY, SMNVEV (reference sequence). This CDR3 has 14 amino acids. The CDR3 reads CASSLKDRTYEQYF. CDR3 in DNA: TGTGCCAGCAGTCTGAAAGACAGAACCTACGAGCAGTACTTC.

The rearrangement uses TRBV2 and TRBJ1-4; D is possibly TRBD1 (5 bases). Trimming removed 2 bases at V and 0 bases at J, with 13 bases between. This CDR3 has 17 amino acids. Germline CDR1 SNHLY, CDR2 FYNNEI. Here the CDR3 reads CASSEPPGGATNEKLFF. The CDR3 nucleotides are TGTGCCAGCAGTGAACCCCCGGGAGGGGCAACTAATGAAAAACTGTTTTTT.

The gene calls are TRBV7-3 and TRBJ2-3; 10 positions match TRBD2. V trimming: 4 bases; J trimming: 1 base; junction bases outside the gene matches: 2. Germline V gives CDR1 SGHTA, CDR2 FQGTGA. This CDR3 is 15 amino acids long. The CDR3 sequence is CASSYLAGGTDTQYF. The CDR3 bases are TGTGCCAGCAGCTACCTAGCGGGGGGCACAGATACGCAGTATTTT.

This chain links TRBV30 with TRBJ2-2, with a weak D call TRBD1 (5 bases). Per germline, CDR1 GTSNPN and CDR2 SVGIG (reference sequence). Trimming pared 1 base from V and 6 bases from J, leaving 9 bases between. This CDR3 region has 13 residues. The DNA for the CDR3 is TGTGCCTGGAGTGGGGTCAGGGCCGGGGAGCTGTTTTTT. It translates to CAWSGVRAGELFF.

This chain connects TRBV6-2 or TRBV6-3 to TRBJ1-5, with 10 bases lining up with TRBD1. Germline assignment: CDR1 MNHEY and CDR2 SVGEGT. V was clipped by 4 bases and J by 0 bases; unmatched bases: 9. The CDR3 extends over 18 amino acids. Written as DNA, the CDR3 is TGTGCCAGCAGTTCGTGGCTTGGGACAGGGGATAGCAATCAGCCCCAGCATTTT. It codes for CASSSWLGTGDSNQPQHF.

V gene TRBV6-5 combines with J gene TRBJ1-3; TRBD1 aligns across 8 bases. J lost 4 bases, V lost 4 bases, and 6 bases had no gene match. Germline V gives CDR1 MNHEY, CDR2 SVGAGI. This CDR3 has 15 residues. CDR3 protein: CASSSDRGRGNTIYF. DNA for the CDR3: TGTGCCAGCAGTTCCGACAGGGGTCGCGGAAACACCATATATTTT.

V gene TRBV5-1 combines with J gene TRBJ1-4, with a tentative D call TRBD1 (5 bases). Germline CDR1 is SGHRS and CDR2 is YFSETQ. This CDR3 has 17 amino acids. V dropped 1 base and J dropped 0 bases, with 13 bases sitting between them. DNA for the CDR3: TGCGCCAGCAGCTTGCAGGGAGGATTCGCAACTAATGAAAAACTGTTTTTT. Amino acid sequence: CASSLQGGFATNEKLFF.

The chain has TRBV6-5 and TRBJ1-5; TRBD1 matches 10 bases. V lost 7 bases to trimming and J lost 4 bases; unmatched junction nucleotides: 4. The CDR3 sequence is 14 residues long. Germline CDR1 and CDR2: MNHEY and SVGAGI. The CDR3 DNA follows: TGTGCCAGCAAGGACAGGGGGATAAATCAGCCCCAGCATTTT. It encodes CASKDRGINQPQHF.

This clone showed up just a few times. The chain couples TRBV7-9 to TRBJ2-3; 8 bases align to TRBD2. V lost 5 bases, J lost 2 bases, and 6 bases stayed unmatched. This CDR3 region has 15 residues. CDR1 is SEHNR and CDR2 is FQNEAQ in the germline V gene (reference sequence). The CDR3 protein is CASSRRGGNTDTQYF. The CDR3 DNA reads TGTGCCAGCAGCCGCCGGGGGGGAAACACAGATACGCAGTATTTT.

The chain employs TRBV19 and TRBJ1-3; TRBD1 is a possible D gene (5 bases). Trimming left V 7 bases short and J 3 bases short, with 10 bases between. The CDR3 has 13 residues. In germline, CDR1 is LNHDA, CDR2 SQIVND (reference sequence). The CDR3 sequence is CASTQGYGNTIYF. In nucleotides, the CDR3 is TGTGCCAGTACGCAGGGTTATGGAAACACCATATATTTT.

Comments on this clone: A much larger clonotype is one base distant, so this may be a read error. The DNA for the CDR3 is TGTGCCAGCAGTTTTCACTACGAGCAGTACTTC. Amino acid sequence: CASSFHYEQYF. The V and J genes are TRBV28 and TRBJ2-7; D unclear. The germline CDR1 and CDR2 sequences are MDHEN and SYDVKM. This CDR3 has 11 residues. Trimming took off 3 bases at V and 3 bases at J, with 3 bases between the two ends.

This clone came up a few times. The V and J genes are TRBV27 and TRBJ2-3; 7 bases align to TRBD1. After removal of 10 bases from V and 4 bases from J, the junction contained 8 bases not matched to a gene. The CDR3 contains 13 residues. Germline V gene lookup returns CDR1 MNHEY and CDR2 SMNVEV (reference sequence). The CDR3 region is CATTKGAADTQYF. The CDR3 nucleotides are TGTGCCACCACGAAGGGGGCTGCAGATACGCAGTATTTT.

The gene calls are TRBV7-3 and TRBJ1-5, with TRBD1 as a possible D gene (5 bases). This CDR3 has 15 residues. V lost 5 bases to trimming and J lost 6 bases, with 17 bases between them. The V gene's germline CDR1 is SGHTA and CDR2 FQGTGA. The CDR3 region is CASSPLARVGQPQHF. Here the CDR3 DNA reads TGTGCCAGCAGCCCGCTCGCCAGGGTGGGTCAGCCCCAGCATTTT.

The J gene is TRBJ1-4, the V gene TRBV9; the match to TRBD1 covers 7 bases. The CDR3 covers 15 residues. V was clipped by 2 bases and J by 8 bases; unmatched bases: 9. Germline assignment: CDR1 SGDLS and CDR2 YYNGEE. The CDR3: CASSVGDSSREKLFF. CDR3 DNA sequence: TGTGCCAGCAGCGTTGGGGACAGCTCACGGGAAAAACTGTTTTTT.

The chain uses TRBV12-5 and TRBJ1-3, with a possible D match to TRBD1 (5 bases). The germline V gene encodes CDR1 LGHNT and CDR2 FRNRAP. The CDR3 consists of 15 residues. Trimming took 2 bases from V and 3 from J, leaving 11 bases between them. The CDR3 here is CASGLWAGRGNTIYF. In DNA form, the CDR3 reads TGTGCTAGTGGTTTGTGGGCAGGGCGTGGAAACACCATATATTTT.

V usage is TRBV19 and J usage is TRBJ1-2; unclear D gene. This CDR3 contains 12 residues. Germline lookup yields CDR1 LNHDA and CDR2 SQIVND (reference sequence). Trimming removed 4 bases at V and 8 bases at J, with 11 bases between. DNA for the CDR3: TGTGCCAGTAGTACCCGGACTGGCGGCTACACCTTC. It yields the protein CASSTRTGGYTF.

The chain employs TRBV27 and TRBJ1-1, with 7 bases fitting TRBD1. The CDR3 totals 14 residues. V was clipped by 7 bases and J by 0 bases; unmatched bases: 5. The germline V gene encodes CDR1 MNHEY and CDR2 SMNVEV (reference sequence). CDR3 bases: TGTGCCAGCATAGGGGGACAGTTGAACACTGAAGCTTTCTTT. Its translation: CASIGGQLNTEAFF.

This clone was seen more than once but under ten times. This chain links TRBV5-4 with TRBJ2-7, with 8 bases that match TRBD1. In germline, CDR1 is SGHNT, CDR2 YYREEE (reference sequence). CDR3 length: 15 residues. V lost 4 bases, J lost 1 base, and 7 bases stayed unmatched. DNA for the CDR3: TGTGCCAGCAGCGCCGACAGGGGATCTTCCTACGAGCAGTACTTC. The encoded protein is CASSADRGSSYEQYF. The whole variable domain, filled in from reference TRBV5-4 and TRBJ2-7, reads ETGVTQSPTHLIKTRGQQVTLRCSSQSGHNTVSWYQQALGQGPQFIFQYYREEENGRGNFPPRFSGLQFPNYSSELNVNALELDDSALYLCASSADRGSSYEQYFGPGTRLTVT.

This chain links TRBV4-1 with TRBJ2-5; D might be TRBD1 (6 bases). The CDR3 length is 16 residues. Germline CDR1 is MGHRA and CDR2 is YSYEKL. Between the trimmed V and J ends, which lost 6 bases and 1 base, there was a span of 18 bases. CDR3 sequence (DNA): TGCGCCAGCAGTAAAAGGCCGACAGGAGTCCAAGAGACCCAGTACTTC. It encodes CASSKRPTGVQETQYF.

V is TRBV5-4 and J is TRBJ1-6; a possible D gene is TRBD1 (5 bases). From germline, CDR1 is SGHNT and CDR2 YYREEE (reference sequence). V lost 4 bases to trimming and J lost 16 bases, with 15 bases between them. CDR3 length: 12 residues. CDR3 nucleotides: TGTGCCAGCAGCGATCCTACAGGACAACTCCACTTT. It is translated as CASSDPTGQLHF.

The sample holds one count of this clone. V and J are TRBV25-1 and TRBJ2-1; 7 bases are shared with TRBD1. The V and J ends lost 7 bases and 8 bases, in that order; junction bases with no gene match: 11. The germline V gene encodes CDR1 MGHDK and CDR2 SYGVNS. The length of the CDR3 is 14 residues. CDR3 in DNA: TGTGCCAGCACCCGAGGGGGCCGAATGCATGAGCAGTTCTTC. It encodes CASTRGGRMHEQFF.

CDR3 protein: CATSSTVNTEAFF. The CDR3 nucleotides read TGTGCCACCAGCTCGACAGTGAACACTGAAGCTTTCTTT. This chain joins TRBV15 and TRBJ1-1, with D perhaps TRBD1 (5 bases). CDR1 LNHNV and CDR2 YYDKDF come from the germline V gene (reference sequence). Trimming took 5 bases from V and 0 from J, leaving 7 bases between them. The CDR3 contains 13 residues.

V is TRBV5-8 and J is TRBJ2-1, with TRBD2 identical over 12 bases. The CDR3 has 18 residues. The J segment lost 9 bases and the V segment lost 4 bases, leaving 17 bases of the junction unmatched. Germline V CDR1 and CDR2: SGHTS, YDEGEE. The CDR3 spells CASSPGLLAGGIGSEQFF. In DNA form, the CDR3 reads TGTGCCAGCAGCCCGGGGCTCCTAGCGGGGGGGATTGGCAGTGAGCAGTTCTTC.

The chain joins TRBV3-1 (or the pseudogene TRBV3-2) to TRBJ1-4; possibly TRBD1 for D (5 bases). The germline V gene has CDR1 LGHDT and CDR2 YNNKEL (reference sequence). The V end was cut by 2 bases, the J end by 8 bases, with 12 bases between. This CDR3 has 14 amino acids. CDR3 protein: CASSQPGGGEKLFF. CDR3 coding DNA: TGTGCCAGCAGCCAACCCGGGGGTGGCGAAAAACTGTTTTTT.

This chain uses TRBV6-4 with TRBJ1-6; D gene unclear. The CDR3 has 14 residues. Germline-derived CDR1 and CDR2 are MRHNA and SNTAGT. Trimming removed 3 bases at V and 5 bases at J, with 8 bases between. The CDR3 DNA follows: TGTGCCAGCAGTGAATGGAGCCATAATTCACCCCTCCACTTT. Protein sequence: CASSEWSHNSPLHF.

V gene TRBV7-2 combines with J gene TRBJ2-7; 12 positions match TRBD2. The germline gives CDR1 SGHTA, CDR2 FQGNSA. V dropped 5 bases and J dropped 7; count of bases not matched to a gene: 9. The CDR3 consists of 15 residues. The DNA of the CDR3 is TGTGCCAGCAGCATGACTAGCGGGGGACTCGTTGAGCAGTACTTC. As protein: CASSMTSGGLVEQYF.

The chain joins TRBV4-2 to TRBJ2-1, with D unresolved. CDR1 LGHNA and CDR2 YNFKEQ come from the germline V gene. The CDR3 length is 12 residues. Between the trimmed V and J ends, which lost 2 bases and 8 bases, there was a span of 7 bases. The CDR3 DNA reads TGTGCCAGCAGCCAAAGAGGATATGAGCAGTTCTTC. Its protein is CASSQRGYEQFF.

The chain uses TRBV5-1 and TRBJ1-5; tentative D call: TRBD1 (5 bases). V was shortened by 0 bases and J by 6 bases, with 10 bases between the two germline ends. In germline, CDR1 is SGHRS, CDR2 YFSETQ. The CDR3 has 14 residues. CDR3: CASSLEGRAQPQHF. The DNA of the CDR3 is TGCGCCAGCAGCTTGGAGGGCAGGGCTCAGCCCCAGCATTTT.

The V call is TRBV14, the J call TRBJ2-5, with TRBD1 matching over 7 bases. CDR1 SGHDN and CDR2 FVKESK come from the germline V gene. V gave up 3 bases and J gave up 5 bases; unmatched junction bases: 9. CDR3 size: 15 residues. The CDR3 here is CASSHHGTVGETQYF. The DNA for the CDR3 is TGTGCCAGCAGCCATCACGGGACAGTCGGGGAGACCCAGTACTTC.

The chain employs TRBV11-2 and TRBJ2-7, with TRBD1 matching over 7 bases. Trimming at V came to 5 bases and at J to 2 bases, leaving 6 bases not matched to a gene. The CDR3 has 14 residues. In germline, CDR1 is SGHAT, CDR2 FQNNGV. CDR3 sequence: CASSPTTGTYEQYF. In DNA form, the CDR3 reads TGTGCCAGCAGCCCGACGACAGGGACCTACGAGCAGTACTTC. The full variable domain, with the rest looked up from reference TRBV11-2 and TRBJ2-7, is EAGVAQSPRYKIIEKRQSVAFWCNPISGHATLYWYQQILGQGPKLLIQFQNNGVVDDSQLPKDRFSAERLKGVDSTLKIQPAKLEDSAVYLCASSPTTGTYEQYFGPGTRLTVT.

This chain joins TRBV11-2 and TRBJ2-2; D uncertain. Trimming left V 6 bases short and J 0 bases short, with 11 bases between. The CDR3 loop spans 15 amino acids. Germline CDR1 is SGHAT and CDR2 is FQNNGV. The CDR3 region is CASSFTGSNTGELFF. The CDR3 DNA reads TGTGCCAGCAGTTTCACCGGGTCGAACACCGGGGAGCTGTTTTTT.

The chain couples TRBV6-6 to TRBJ1-5, with 9 bases that match TRBD1. V trimming: 10 bases; J trimming: 3 bases; junction bases outside the gene matches: 7. CDR3 size: 14 residues. CDR1 is MNHNY and CDR2 is SVGAGI in the germline V gene (reference sequence). In DNA form, the CDR3 reads TGTGCCACCCGTAGACAGGGGGACAATCAGCCCCAGCATTTT. It specifies CATRRQGDNQPQHF.